Following are 2 T cell receptor beta chains from one sample sequenced in a study of cytomegalovirus exposure and HLA in healthy donors. With 60 Vbeta and 13 Jbeta primers, the PCR was carried out. The data were produced by immunoSEQ multiplex PCR, yet TCRdb's version contains in-frame clones alone and is incomplete. This table holds approximately 40,000 clones, roughly 85% found once. The sample taken for sequencing was PBMCs. The receptors here all came from a woman aged 40 to 50 in good health and CMV-seropositive.

The rearrangement uses TRBV27 and TRBJ2-1, with 10 bases aligning to TRBD2. J gave up 9 bases and V 7 bases, and 12 bases lay outside the gene matches. CDR3 length: 15 amino acids. Germline CDR1 is MNHEY and CDR2 is SMNVEV (reference sequence). Here the CDR3 reads CASKLRLAGVGEQFF. As DNA, the CDR3 is TGTGCCAGCAAATTAAGGCTAGCGGGGGTTGGTGAGCAGTTCTTC.

The chain has TRBV5-5 and TRBJ1-1, with unresolved D. The CDR3 consists of 15 residues. Germline V gives CDR1 SGHKS, CDR2 YYEKEE (reference sequence). V lost 2 bases, J lost 1 base, and 12 bases lay in between. The CDR3 DNA sequence: TGTGCCAGCAGCTTCGGTTATTTCGCGAACACTGAAGCTTTCTTT. Translated, it gives CASSFGYFANTEAFF.